This TCR beta chain was found in a study of blood T cell repertoires in COVID-19. The method was immunoSEQ multiplex PCR; TCRdb's version includes in-frame clones alone and lacks a portion of them. This sample has approximately 330,000 clones, with 80% to 90% found just once. The CDR3 length is 13 residues. Looked up from germline, CDR1 is SGHRS and CDR2 is YFSETQ. The ends were cut back, 6 bases at V and 0 bases at J, with 7 bases in the middle. Sequencing was performed on peripheral blood. The chain employs TRBV5-1 and TRBJ1-3; no clear D gene. This sequence was found in a man younger than 40 with COVID-19, enrolled during active disease. The CDR3 protein is CASTQNSGNTIYF. DNA for the CDR3: TGCGCCAGCACCCAGAACTCTGGAAACACCATATATTTT. Based on the CDR3 plus reference TRBV5-1 and TRBJ1-3, the full variable domain is KAGVTQTPRYLIKTRGQQVTLSCSPISGHRSVSWYQQTPGQGLQFLFEYFSETQRNKGNFPGRFSGRQFSNSRSEMNVSTLELGDSALYLCASTQNSGNTIYFGEGSWLTVV.